This T cell receptor (beta chain) was profiled in a study of neoadjuvant nivolumab and ipilimumab in lung cancer. As regards this clone: Its antigen is currently unknown.

Trimming removed 4 bases from V and 7 bases from J, with 17 bases in between. The germline CDR1 and CDR2 sequences are SGHNT and YYREEE (reference sequence). The CDR3 extends over 14 amino acids. TCRdb's table, derived via immunoSEQ multiplex PCR, lists solely in-frame clones and lacks some. The table records about 18,000 clones, around 79% of them present only once. General study points: Compared with tumor-adjacent uninvolved lung, resected tumors showed greater richness and clonality. Blood richness before therapy tracked richness in tumors resected after neoadjuvant therapy. From pretherapy to surgery, tumor richness and clonality rose with dual therapy.

Sequencing used tumor tissue, obtained after neoadjuvant nivolumab, alone or with ipilimumab, at or shortly before surgery. The gene calls are TRBV5-4 and TRBJ2-5; the D gene is possibly TRBD1 (7 bases). The receptor comes from an adult with non-small cell lung cancer. CDR3 in amino acids: CASSTIQGRGTQYF. CDR3 coding DNA: TGTGCCAGCAGCACTATACAGGGGCGGGGGACCCAGTACTTC.